These 10 T cell receptor beta chains originate from one sample sequenced in a study of shared clonotypes between healthy human individuals. Profiled with immunoSEQ multiplex PCR; TCRdb holds only in-frame clones, not every one. The data show under 1,900,000 clones, just under 99% seen once. Specimen: naive CD4+ T cells sorted from blood. Specified subset: CD45RA+ positively selected. The receptors come from a man aged 25-45 years in good health.

The V gene is TRBV4-3, the J gene TRBJ1-2; D call uncertain. The CDR3 sequence is 13 residues long. V was trimmed by 0 bases and J by 8 bases, leaving 10 bases between them. Per germline, CDR1 LGHNA and CDR2 YSLEER. Here the CDR3 DNA reads TGCGCCAGCAGCCAAGACGGGCGAGGGGGCTACACCTTC. It encodes CASSQDGRGGYTF.

The CDR3, as DNA: TGTGCCAGCAGCAACAACCTGAGCTCCTACAATGAGCAGTTCTTC. Translation: CASSNNLSSYNEQFF. The chain recombines TRBV21-1 with TRBJ2-1; the D call of TRBD2 is as the table states it, not checked on the DNA. TRBV21-1 is deemed a pseudogene. This CDR3 comprises 15 residues.

The chain is built from TRBV28 and TRBJ1-5, with TRBD1 matching over 7 bases. The CDR3 loop spans 14 amino acids. Germline V gene lookup returns CDR1 MDHEN and CDR2 SYDVKM. The junction had 8 bases not matched to a gene; V was cut back by 7 bases and J by 5 bases. The CDR3 spells CASKPGQSYQPQHF. CDR3 coding DNA: TGTGCCAGCAAACCGGGACAGTCCTATCAGCCCCAGCATTTT.

V usage is TRBV25-1 and J usage is TRBJ2-3, with D possibly TRBD1 on 5 matching bases. CDR3 length: 17 residues. Trimming took 7 bases from V and 2 from J, leaving 22 bases between them. Looked up from germline, CDR1 is MGHDK and CDR2 is SYGVNS. The CDR3 reads CASTHPAQACFTDTQYF. The CDR3 nucleotides are TGTGCCAGCACCCACCCCGCACAGGCTTGTTTCACAGATACGCAGTATTTT.

The V call is TRBV18, the J call TRBJ1-1, with TRBD1 matching 7 bases. CDR1 and CDR2 (germline): KGHSH, LQKENI. The CDR3 consists of 14 residues. The J segment lost 1 base and the V segment lost 4 bases, leaving 3 bases of the junction unmatched. CDR3 bases: TGTGCCAGCTCACAGACAGGGTCGAACACTGAAGCTTTCTTT. Encoded protein: CASSQTGSNTEAFF. Based on the CDR3 plus reference TRBV18 and TRBJ1-1, the full variable domain is NAGVMQNPRHLVRRRGQEARLRCSPMKGHSHVYWYRQLPEEGLKFMVYLQKENIIDESGMPKERFSAEFPKEGPSILRIQQVVRGDSAAYFCASSQTGSNTEAFFGQGTRLTVV.

The chain combines TRBV5-4 with TRBJ2-5; 15 bases fit TRBD2. There are 15 residues in the CDR3. V lost 4 bases and J lost 4; bases outside the gene matches: 2. Looked up from germline, CDR1 is SGHNT and CDR2 is YYREEE (reference sequence). The CDR3 loop is CASSQGLAGGETQYF. DNA for the CDR3: TGTGCCAGCAGCCAGGGACTAGCGGGAGGAGAGACCCAGTACTTC.

This sequence joins TRBV28 and TRBJ2-3; D not resolved. CDR1 is MDHEN, CDR2 SYDVKM, per germline. V shed 9 bases and J shed 6 bases, with 13 bases lying between them. This CDR3 has 12 amino acids. The CDR3 DNA is TGTGCCAGTGAGTCGATAACTGATACGCAGTATTTT. Protein product: CASESITDTQYF.

On this clone itself: Other DNA sequences in the sample encode the same CDR3. This sequence joins TRBV9 and TRBJ2-3; D gene unclear. The CDR3 is 12 amino acids. Germline CDR1 is SGDLS and CDR2 is YYNGEE. V gave up 0 bases and J gave up 4 bases, with 3 bases separating them. The CDR3 sequence is CASSVVADTQYF. CDR3 DNA sequence: TGTGCCAGCAGCGTAGTCGCAGATACGCAGTATTTT. Complete variable domain (other parts from reference TRBV9 and TRBJ2-3): DSGVTQTPKHLITATGQRVTLRCSPRSGDLSVYWYQQSLDQGLQFLIQYYNGEERAKGNILERFSAQQFPDLHSELNLSSLELGDSALYFCASSVVADTQYFGPGTRLTVL.

This chain links TRBV19 with TRBJ1-5, with a weak D call TRBD1 (5 bases). This CDR3 has 14 residues. Germline V gene data show CDR1 as LNHDA and CDR2 as SQIVND (reference sequence). V lost 3 bases to trimming and J lost 6 bases, with 12 bases between them. The CDR3 nucleotides are TGTGCCAGTAGTATCGCCAGGGAGGTTCAGCCCCAGCATTTT. Translated, it gives CASSIAREVQPQHF.

The gene calls are TRBV27 and TRBJ2-7; 13 nucleotides align to TRBD2. The length of the CDR3 is 14 residues. CDR1 and CDR2 from the germline V gene are MNHEY and SMNVEV (reference sequence). V trimming: 5 bases; J trimming: 6 bases; junction bases outside the gene matches: 4. CDR3 nucleotide sequence: TGTGCCAGCAGTCCCGGGACTAGCGGGGTCGAGCAGTACTTC. Translating it yields CASSPGTSGVEQYF.